These T cell receptor beta chains were read from a single sample in a study of T cell responses to AZD1222 COVID-19 vaccine. Using immunoSEQ multiplex PCR, the repertoire was profiled, and TCRdb retains in-frame clones only, with some absent. The data show about 97,000 clones, with about 88% seen just once and less than 3.5% held by the top ten. The sequences come from peripheral blood, collected on day 0 of AZD1222 vaccination. The origin of the receptors is an adult in good health. Both conserved end residues are part of each CDR3. A D gene is named only where the DNA matches it firmly. Clone size is shown for a subset of rows, as once, few, many or a class of expanded clone.

V gene	J gene	D gene	clone size	CDR3 DNA	CDR3 protein
TRBV3-1/TRBV3-2	TRBJ2-1	TRBD2	.	TGTGCCAGCAGCCGACTTCTAGCGGGGGGAGTCAATGAGCAGTTCTTC	CASSRLLAGGVNEQFF
TRBV3-1/TRBV3-2	TRBJ1-5	.	.	TGTGCCAGCAGCCGAAACAGGAATCAGCCCCAGCATTTT	CASSRNRNQPQHF
TRBV28	TRBJ1-3	.	.	TGTGCCAGCAGTTCCCTCGGTTTCACTGGAAACACCATATATTTT	CASSSLGFTGNTIYF
TRBV24-1	TRBJ1-5	TRBD1	.	TGTGCCACCAGTGATTGGGACAGGGGCAATCAGCCCCAGCATTTT	CATSDWDRGNQPQHF
TRBV6-5	TRBJ1-2	TRBD1	.	TGTGCCAGCAGCCCGGATCAACACAGGGGCTCTGGCTACACCTTC	CASSPDQHRGSGYTF
TRBV5-1	TRBJ1-1	.	.	TGCGCCAGCAGCCTACTATTTGCAAGTAACACTGAAGCTTTCTTT	CASSLLFASNTEAFF
TRBV27	TRBJ1-6	.	.	TGTGCCAACAGTTTATGGAGCTCCTATAATTCACCCCTCCACTTT	CANSLWSSYNSPLHF
TRBV11-3	TRBJ1-4	.	.	TGTGCCAGCAGCTTAGGATGGACAGACAATCATGAAAAACTGTTTTTT	CASSLGWTDNHEKLFF
TRBV7-7	TRBJ2-7	.	.	TGTGCTAGCAGCTTAGGTGGGGATAGCTCCTACGAGCAGTACTTC	CASSLGGDSSYEQYF
TRBV12-3/TRBV12-4	TRBJ2-3	.	.	TGTGCCAGCAGTTTCGGGACACCCACCCAGTATTTT	CASSFGTPTQYF
TRBV30	TRBJ2-2	.	.	TGTGCCTGGAGTATCCCGTTCTCCGGGGAGCTGTTTTTT	CAWSIPFSGELFF
TRBV11-2	TRBJ2-3	.	.	TGTGCCAGCAGCTTTCATGTGGGGAACGGAGATACGCAGTATTTT	CASSFHVGNGDTQYF
TRBV5-1	TRBJ2-3	.	.	TGCGCCAGCAGTCGTGCACTTAGCACAGATACGCAGTATTTT	CASSRALSTDTQYF
TRBV9	TRBJ1-1	.	.	TGTGCCAGCAGCTCCCCGGACCGTCTTGAAGCTTTCTTT	CASSSPDRLEAFF
TRBV5-1	TRBJ1-2	.	.	TGCGCCAGCAGCTTGGAGTCGGTGAACTATGGCTACACCTTC	CASSLESVNYGYTF
TRBV11-2	TRBJ1-4	.	.	TGTGCCAGCAGCGGGTGGACTAATGAAAAACTGTTTTTT	CASSGWTNEKLFF
TRBV5-1	TRBJ2-7	TRBD1	few	TGCGCCAGCAGCTTGGCAGGACAGGGCCTCTCCTACGAGCAGTACTTC	CASSLAGQGLSYEQYF
TRBV12-3/TRBV12-4	TRBJ2-1	.	.	TGTGCCAGCAGTTTGAGGAATGAGCAGTTCTTC	CASSLRNEQFF
TRBV30	TRBJ1-5	.	once	TGTGCCTGGGTTGGCGGCGGGGGCCAGCCCCAGCATTTT	CAWVGGGGQPQHF
TRBV30	TRBJ1-2	.	.	TGTGCCTGGAGTAATACAGGGAGGGGCACCTATGGCTACACCTTC	CAWSNTGRGTYGYTF
TRBV7-8	TRBJ2-7	.	.	TGTGCCAGCAGCTCCATAGGACAGAACTACGAGCAGTACTTC	CASSSIGQNYEQYF
TRBV3-1/TRBV3-2	TRBJ1-4	.	.	TGTGCCAGCCGACGGGACGGGAATGAAAAACTGTTTTTT	CASRRDGNEKLFF
TRBV11-3	TRBJ1-4	.	once	TGTGCCAGCAGCCATGCCCGACGGGATCAAAAACTGTTTTTT	CASSHARRDQKLFF
TRBV30	TRBJ2-1	TRBD2	.	TGTGCCTGGAGTGGACTAGCCTCCAATGAGCAGTTCTTC	CAWSGLASNEQFF
TRBV28	TRBJ1-6	.	.	TGTGCCAGCAGTTTAGGGGGGTCCTATAATTCACCCCTCCACTTT	CASSLGGSYNSPLHF
TRBV28	TRBJ1-6	.	.	TGTGCCAGCAGCCCCTTTTATAATTCACCCCTCCACTTT	CASSPFYNSPLHF
TRBV18	TRBJ1-4	.	.	TGTGCCAGCTCACCAGAGGGGGGAAAACTGTTTTTT	CASSPEGGKLFF
TRBV11-3	TRBJ2-7	TRBD1	few	TGTGCCAGCAGCCAAGAAAAGGGACAGTCCTACGAGCAGTACTTC	CASSQEKGQSYEQYF
TRBV6-5	TRBJ1-1	TRBD1	.	TGTGCCAGCACAGTCGGGGACAGGGTCGCTGAAGCTTTCTTT	CASTVGDRVAEAFF
TRBV30	TRBJ2-1	.	.	TGTGCCTGGAGTCGAGGAGAAACCTACAATGAGCAGTTCTTC	CAWSRGETYNEQFF
TRBV6-5	TRBJ2-5	.	.	TGTGCCAGCAGTTACTCGATATGGGGCCAAGAGACCCAGTACTTC	CASSYSIWGQETQYF
TRBV29-1	TRBJ2-2	.	.	TGCAGCGTCCAATCAGGGATGCGCACCGGGGAGCTGTTTTTT	CSVQSGMRTGELFF
TRBV3-1/TRBV3-2	TRBJ1-5	.	.	TGTGCCAGCAGCCAAGGACGGAATAATCAGCCCCAGCATTTT	CASSQGRNNQPQHF
TRBV9	TRBJ1-3	.	.	TGTGCCAGCAGCGTAGCGTCCTCGGCAGGGCGTTACACCATATATTTT	CASSVASSAGRYTIYF
TRBV4-1	TRBJ1-1	.	.	TGCGCCAGCAGCAAAGGCGCAGTCAGGGGCTGGGTGAACACTGAAGCTTTCTTT	CASSKGAVRGWVNTEAFF
TRBV15	TRBJ1-2	.	.	TGTGCCACCAGCAGAGGCGTTACAGGGAACTATGGCTACACCTTC	CATSRGVTGNYGYTF
TRBV5-4	TRBJ1-3	.	.	TGTGCCAGCAGCGTATTCAAGGGGCGAAACACCATATATTTT	CASSVFKGRNTIYF
TRBV5-1	TRBJ1-3	TRBD1	few	TGCGCCAGCAGCTCCGGGACAGGGCCCTCTGGAAACACCATATATTTT	CASSSGTGPSGNTIYF
TRBV19	TRBJ1-5	.	.	TGTGCCAGTAGTACCCAGGTTCGGGGCAATCAGCCCCAGCATTTT	CASSTQVRGNQPQHF
TRBV10-2	TRBJ1-5	.	.	TGCGCCAGCAGTGATAGTGGGGGGACAAAGGGCAATCAGCCCCAGCATTTT	CASSDSGGTKGNQPQHF
TRBV4-3	TRBJ2-7	.	.	TGCGCCAGCAGCCAAGATATGGGTAGTATCTACGAGCAGTACTTC	CASSQDMGSIYEQYF
TRBV2	TRBJ1-1	TRBD1	.	TGTGCCAGCAGTACTGACAGGGGGCTACTTTCGGCTTTCTTT	CASSTDRGLLSAFF
TRBV11-2	TRBJ2-7	.	.	TGTGCCAGCACCGTTAGTCGCCACTACGAGCAGTACTTC	CASTVSRHYEQYF
TRBV28	TRBJ1-5	TRBD1	.	TGTGCCAGCAGTTTAGGGACAGGGAATCAGCCCCAGCATTTT	CASSLGTGNQPQHF
TRBV30	TRBJ1-1	.	.	TGTGCCGGTACTCGACAGGTGGGTGAAGCTTTCTTT	CAGTRQVGEAFF
TRBV7-2	TRBJ1-6	.	.	TGTGCCAGCAGCTTAGTCGGGGTGAGCTCCTATAATTCACCCCTCCACTTT	CASSLVGVSSYNSPLHF
TRBV3-1/TRBV3-2	TRBJ2-2	TRBD2	.	TGTGCCAGCAGCCAACCTCGGACTAGCGGGGACACCGGGGAGCTGTTTTTT	CASSQPRTSGDTGELFF
TRBV5-1	TRBJ1-4	.	.	TGCGCCAGCAGCTTACAGGGCTTTGCTAATGAAAAACTGTTTTTT	CASSLQGFANEKLFF
TRBV3-1/TRBV3-2	TRBJ1-3	.	.	TGTGCCAGCAGCCTCAGGGGCCTCGGGTATGGAAACACCATATATTTT	CASSLRGLGYGNTIYF
TRBV11-2	TRBJ1-4	.	.	TGTGCCAGCAGCTTTGGAGAGAATGAAAAACTGTTTTTT	CASSFGENEKLFF